This is a list of T cell receptor beta chains from one sample in a study of T cell responses to AZD1222 COVID-19 vaccine. Libraries were prepared by immunoSEQ multiplex PCR; TCRdb keeps only in-frame clonotypes and omits some of them. The top ten clones hold around 45% of a sample with tens of thousands of clones, around 80% of them seen once. Sequenced here: peripheral blood, sampled 28 days after the second AZD1222 dose. These receptors were collected from an adult who received the AZD1222 COVID-19 vaccine. The conserved cysteine and the conserved F or W are not part of the CDR3 here.

v_gene	CDR3aa
TRBV6-5	ASSRSGQDEETQY
TRBV5-4	ASSLGRDSPGELF
TRBV5-6	ASSSTGPTTDTQY
TRBV18	ASSPDARGDGYT
TRBV30	AWSGNTGELF
TRBV27	ASRPGTVVREQF
TRBV29-1	SVEGGDHTDTQY
TRBV14	ASSQEGRNEQY
TRBV28	ASSSVRDDGELF
TRBV19	ASKGRGRRTGELF
TRBV10-3	ATRTSDAKETQY
TRBV5-7	ASSRHGTRNEKLF
TRBV6-5	ASSREPNSPLH
TRBV5-8	ASSAVLNVGY
TRBV2	ASQGLESYEQY
TRBV4-2	ASSQGQYSNYGYT
TRBV5-6	ASSLLQGEAF
TRBV7-9	ASSSIQGTDTGELF
TRBV23-1	ASSHRGGGQPQH
TRBV4-1	ASSLIAGVTDTQY
TRBV7-3	ASSARQGTEQY
TRBV2	ASSAAGQSTIY
TRBV5-8	ASSLATSRQETQY
TRBV11-2	ASSFRQRNEQF
TRBV6-5	ASRTGVRTEAF
TRBV27	ASSFAGAQNEQY
TRBV12-5	ASGLGRGTDFTYEQY
TRBV5-1	ASRTGEEAGANVLT
TRBV6-5	ASSPAYQPQH
TRBV23-1	ASSLILTCSPPDTQY
TRBV2	ASSESFGIGGNQPQH
TRBV30	AWGYRTSASLV
TRBV5-4	ASSLDSGASGGYT